This T cell receptor (beta chain) was captured in a study of Graves' ophthalmopathy and Graves' hyperthyroidism. Regarding the study as a whole: Discriminating ophthalmopathy from stable hyperthyroidism, a 13-signature model attained a sensitivity of 85% to 90% and a specificity of around 81%.

RNA transcripts yielded amplified TCR beta CDR3 regions. First-round RT-PCR employed HTBI primers, with a second-round multiplex PCR after it. One entry per CDR3 protein, called by TCRdb with MiXCR from the multiplex PCR reads. The data hold over a million distinct CDR3 sequences, with 36% observed a single time. This clonotype was detected ten times or more. The antigen is undetermined. The hyperthyroidism patients had a new diagnosis of under 2 months' duration and were aged 18 to 65. Uncontrolled infections, other autoimmune diseases, pregnancy or lactation barred patients from enrollment. V was trimmed by 2 bases and J by 7 bases, leaving 14 bases between them. Looked up from germline, CDR1 is SGHTA and CDR2 is FQGNSA. The CDR3 spans 14 residues.

Source material: peripheral blood or thyroid tissue (not recorded which). The V and J genes are TRBV7-2 and TRBJ1-1; D may be TRBD1 (5 bases). This receptor was identified in an adult man with Graves' hyperthyroidism. The CDR3 here is CASSLLTVTVEAFF. The CDR3 DNA follows: TGTGCCAGCAGCTTATTAACGGTGACAGTTGAAGCTTTCTTT.